This TCR beta chain was recorded in a study of beta chain features in type 1 diabetes. Expressed TCRB transcripts were sequenced after all isolated RNA was converted to cDNA. Some clones are missing from TCRdb's copy, which holds only in-frame ones; the method was immunoSEQ multiplex PCR. The table has roughly 610,000 clones, around 15% seen once. This clone was counted only a few times. Germline CDR1 is SGDLS and CDR2 is YYNGEE. V shed 0 bases, J shed 1 base, and the junction held 10 bases outside the gene matches. The CDR3 consists of 17 residues. Input material: naive CD4+ T cells from blood. The V and J genes are TRBV9 and TRBJ2-7; 7 nucleotides agree with TRBD2. This clonotype was sampled from a man between 18 and 29 years old in good health. In DNA form, the CDR3 reads TGTGCCAGCAGCGTAGGTTCCGCGGGAGAATGGTCCTACGAGCAGTACTTC. This sequence encodes CASSVGSAGEWSYEQYF.